A single sample gave rise to the 19 T cell receptor beta chains below, sequenced in a study of identical twins. One entry per CDR3 protein, called by TCRdb with MiXCR from the 5' RACE reads. This sample has hundreds of thousands of distinct CDR3 sequences; approximately 13% occur once, and the top ten carry 7.2%. These same data were also listed under a study on yellow fever vaccine responses in identical twins.

The material sequenced was CD8+ T cells sorted from blood. The receptor set was obtained from a woman aged 18-35 years in good health.

Concerning this clonotype itself: The conserved phenylalanine or tryptophan is not found at the CDR3 terminus, so this likely reflects a read error. This chain connects TRBV7-9 to TRBJ2-1, with a possible D match to TRBD1 (5 bases). V dropped 7 bases and J dropped 6 bases, with 16 bases sitting between them. The CDR3 has 14 residues. Per the germline V gene, CDR1 is SEHNR and CDR2 is FQNEAQ (reference sequence). CDR3 nucleotides: TGTGCCAGCATCCAGAGCAGCAGGGTCAATGAGCAGTTCATC. This encodes CASIQSSRVNEQFI.

The sample holds many counts of this clonotype. The gene calls are TRBV5-5 and TRBJ1-5; D gene unclear. Trimming cost V 0 bases and J 4 bases, with 8 bases left between them. CDR3 length: 14 residues. In germline, CDR1 is SGHKS, CDR2 YYEKEE (reference sequence). The CDR3 loop is CASSLGQANQPQHF. In nucleotides, the CDR3 is TGTGCCAGCAGCTTGGGACAAGCAAATCAGCCCCAGCATTTT.

There are many counts of this clonotype. One junction end disagrees with the germline gene, perhaps due to a read error. This rearrangement joins TRBV7-9 to TRBJ1-1; no reliable D call. The germline CDR1 and CDR2 sequences are SEHNR and FQNEAQ (reference sequence). The CDR3 extends over 12 amino acids. The CDR3 region is CASSLASPERNF. The DNA of the CDR3 is TGTGCCAGCAGCTTAGCCTCCCCGGAGAGAAATTTT.

This clonotype has just a few counts. J is TRBJ2-7 and V is TRBV20-1; the match to TRBD2 covers 11 bases. J was trimmed by 2 bases and V by 6 bases; bases with no gene match: 6. Germline loops: CDR1 DFQATT, CDR2 SNEGSKA (reference sequence). The CDR3 has 14 residues. CDR3 protein: CSARETSGAYEQYF. CDR3 coding DNA: TGCAGTGCCAGGGAGACTAGCGGGGCCTACGAGCAGTACTTC.

This clonotype was recorded a few times. DNA of the CDR3: TGTGCCAGCAGTTTGGGTGGCTACAAAAACATTCAGTACTTC. This codes for CASSLGGYKNIQYF. The chain uses TRBV6-5 and TRBJ2-4; D uncertain. Germline CDR1 and CDR2: MNHEY and SVGAGI. There are 14 residues in the CDR3. Trimming left V 4 bases short and J 3 bases short, with 10 bases between.

Here the CDR3 reads CASSQDYTNQPQHF. The DNA for the CDR3 is TGCGCCAGCAGCCAAGATTATACGAATCAGCCCCAGCATTTT. V gene TRBV4-1 combines with J gene TRBJ1-5; no definite D call. Trimming cost V 0 bases and J 4 bases, with 7 bases left between them. The CDR3 contains 14 residues. Germline V lookup: CDR1 MGHRA, CDR2 YSYEKL.

The genes are TRBV7-8 and TRBJ2-5; no definite D call. V shed 4 bases and J shed 2 bases, with 8 bases lying between them. This CDR3 is 13 amino acids long. Germline-derived CDR1 and CDR2 are SGHVS and FQNEAQ. This CDR3 is CASSSDGQETQYF. CDR3 nucleotides: TGTGCCAGCAGCTCCGACGGGCAAGAGACCCAGTACTTC.

There are many counts of this clonotype. The rearrangement uses TRBV5-1 and TRBJ2-1; unclear D gene. Germline-derived CDR1 and CDR2 are SGHRS and YFSETQ. V lost 2 bases to trimming and J lost 8 bases, with 11 bases between them. This CDR3 contains 13 residues. Here the CDR3 DNA reads TGCGCCAGCAGCTTTAACCAGTTCGATGAGCAGTTCTTC. It specifies CASSFNQFDEQFF.

The chain employs TRBV3-1 and TRBJ2-5; 8 nucleotides match TRBD2. The V gene end was trimmed by 2 bases and the J gene end by 5 bases; junction bases not matched to a gene: 10. The CDR3 contains 16 residues. The V gene's germline CDR1 is LGHDT and CDR2 YNNKEL (reference sequence). CDR3 sequence reads: CASSQRTGGPVETQYF. As DNA, the CDR3 is TGTGCCAGCAGCCAAAGGACGGGGGGGCCGGTTGAGACCCAGTACTTC.

In its sample, this clonotype was seen a few times. The chain has TRBV4-1 and TRBJ2-5, with 10 bases identical to TRBD2. The CDR3 has 17 amino acids. From germline, CDR1 is MGHRA and CDR2 YSYEKL. The V segment lost 1 base and the J segment 1 base; nucleotides outside the gene matches: 6. CDR3 region: CASSQVAGGPPQETQYF. CDR3 in DNA: TGCGCCAGCAGCCAAGTAGCGGGGGGTCCCCCCCAAGAGACCCAGTACTTC.

This clonotype was seen a handful of times. V and J are TRBV28 and TRBJ2-1; 10 bases are a match to TRBD1. V trimming: 6 bases; J trimming: 3 bases; junction bases outside the gene matches: 8. The CDR3 has 16 amino acids. Germline values: CDR1 MDHEN, CDR2 SYDVKM. This chain's CDR3 is CASRRPGTGVYNEQFF. CDR3 sequence (DNA): TGTGCCAGCAGGCGACCTGGGACAGGGGTCTACAATGAGCAGTTCTTC.

This chain links TRBV5-6 with TRBJ2-2, with unresolved D. The CDR3 extends over 17 amino acids. Per germline, CDR1 SGHDT and CDR2 YYEEEE. V lost 4 bases and J lost 3, with 19 bases in between. DNA for the CDR3: TGTGCCAGCAGCGAAGGCACCCCCGGACCGGACACCGGGGAGCTGTTTTTT. Translation gives CASSEGTPGPDTGELFF.

The rearrangement uses TRBV29-1 and TRBJ2-2; no clear D gene. V was pared by 6 bases and J by 4 bases, with 12 bases between. The germline gives CDR1 SQVTM, CDR2 ANQGSEA. This CDR3 is built from 13 residues. CDR3 coding DNA: TGCAGCGTCCCAAACCCGGGCACCGGGGAGCTGTTTTTT. Protein: CSVPNPGTGELFF.

This clonotype was detected ten times or more. This chain connects TRBV12-3 or TRBV12-4 to TRBJ2-3; D call uncertain. V lost 5 bases, J lost 2 bases, and 14 bases lay in between. The CDR3 runs to 15 residues. CDR3 amino acids: CASSNPRQYTDTQYF. The CDR3 DNA sequence: TGTGCCAGCAGTAACCCCCGTCAGTACACAGATACGCAGTATTTT.

This clonotype has only a few counts. The rearrangement joins TRBV7-9 to TRBJ2-2, with D perhaps matching TRBD1 (5 bases). Germline CDR1 reads SEHNR; CDR2 reads FQNEAQ (reference sequence). CDR3 size: 15 residues. V was pared by 10 bases and J by 4 bases, with 19 bases between. CDR3 nucleotides: TGTGCCAAAGCCGGTTCAGGGTCGGTCACCGGGGAGCTGTTTTTT. Protein product: CAKAGSGSVTGELFF.

The CDR3 DNA reads TGTGCCAGCAGTGAATTAGAAGTAACCACCTATGGCTACACCTTC. It specifies CASSELEVTTYGYTF. The rearrangement uses TRBV2 and TRBJ1-2, with unresolved D. Trimming cost V 2 bases and J 4 bases, with 14 bases left between them. The length of the CDR3 is 15 residues. CDR1 is SNHLY, CDR2 FYNNEI, per germline.

The sample holds a few counts of this clonotype. The chain employs TRBV28 and TRBJ1-5; no firm D call. The CDR3 sequence is 14 residues long. Trimming took 3 bases from V and 1 from J, leaving 7 bases between them. CDR1 and CDR2 (germline): MDHEN, SYDVKM. CDR3 in DNA: TGTGCCAGCAGTTTCGAGATAAGCAATCAGCCCCAGCATTTT. It translates to CASSFEISNQPQHF.

The V and J genes are TRBV13 and TRBJ1-1; unclear D gene. Between the trimmed V and J ends, which lost 3 bases and 1 base, there was a span of 9 bases. Germline values: CDR1 PRHDT, CDR2 FYEKMQ (reference sequence). CDR3 size: 14 residues. The CDR3: CASSFRWGNTEAFF. CDR3 nucleotide sequence: TGTGCCAGCAGCTTCCGGTGGGGGAACACTGAAGCTTTCTTT.

This chain links TRBV28 with TRBJ2-1; tentatively, D is TRBD2 (5 bases). Germline CDR1 and CDR2: MDHEN and SYDVKM. V dropped 3 bases and J dropped 3 bases, with 12 bases sitting between them. The CDR3 runs 15 residues. Here the CDR3 DNA reads TGTGCCAGCAGTTTGAGGGTGGGGATCTACAATGAGCAGTTCTTC. It yields the protein CASSLRVGIYNEQFF.